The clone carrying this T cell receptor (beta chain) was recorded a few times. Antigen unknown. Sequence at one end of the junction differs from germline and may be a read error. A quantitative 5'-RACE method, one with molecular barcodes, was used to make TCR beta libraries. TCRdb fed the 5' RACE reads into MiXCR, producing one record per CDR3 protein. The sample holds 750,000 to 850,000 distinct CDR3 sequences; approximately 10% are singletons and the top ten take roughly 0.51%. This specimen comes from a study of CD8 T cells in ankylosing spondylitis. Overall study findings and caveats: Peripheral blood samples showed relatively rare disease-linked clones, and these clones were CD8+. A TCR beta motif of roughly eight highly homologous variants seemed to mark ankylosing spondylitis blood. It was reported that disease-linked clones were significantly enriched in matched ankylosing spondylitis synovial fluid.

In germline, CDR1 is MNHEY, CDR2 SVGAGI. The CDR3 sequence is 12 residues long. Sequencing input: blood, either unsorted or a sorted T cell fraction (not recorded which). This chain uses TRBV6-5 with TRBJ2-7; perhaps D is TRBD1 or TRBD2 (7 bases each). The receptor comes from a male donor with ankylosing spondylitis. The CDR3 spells CASSSPGGQLWF. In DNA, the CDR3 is TGTGCCAGCAGCTCCCCGGGGGGACAGCTATGGTTC.